One T cell receptor (beta chain) is described in this entry. What it binds is unknown. The sample is drawn from a study of response to subunit inactivated influenza vaccine. This CDR3 is built from 16 residues. The V segment lost 2 bases and the J segment 0 bases; nucleotides outside the gene matches: 4. Germline loops: CDR1 SGHRS, CDR2 YFSETQ. TCRdb redid the calling of the RT-PCR reads with MiXCR, one entry per CDR3 protein. The sample lists roughly 700,000 distinct CDR3 sequences; approximately 15% were seen once. Findings of the study overall: It was suggested by the authors that few new T cells are recruited by each seasonal influenza vaccination.

This sequence was found in a man aged 45-65 years who received an inactivated influenza vaccine. Sequenced material: PBMCs from blood, taken roughly 15 days before vaccination. This chain uses TRBV5-1 with TRBJ2-2; 7 bases match TRBD1. The CDR3 region is CASSFWTGTNTGELFF. In DNA form, the CDR3 reads TGCGCCAGCAGCTTTTGGACAGGAACGAACACCGGGGAGCTGTTTTTT. Complete variable domain (other parts from reference TRBV5-1 and TRBJ2-2): KAGVTQTPRYLIKTRGQQVTLSCSPISGHRSVSWYQQTPGQGLQFLFEYFSETQRNKGNFPGRFSGRQFSNSRSEMNVSTLELGDSALYLCASSFWTGTNTGELFFGEGSRLTVL.